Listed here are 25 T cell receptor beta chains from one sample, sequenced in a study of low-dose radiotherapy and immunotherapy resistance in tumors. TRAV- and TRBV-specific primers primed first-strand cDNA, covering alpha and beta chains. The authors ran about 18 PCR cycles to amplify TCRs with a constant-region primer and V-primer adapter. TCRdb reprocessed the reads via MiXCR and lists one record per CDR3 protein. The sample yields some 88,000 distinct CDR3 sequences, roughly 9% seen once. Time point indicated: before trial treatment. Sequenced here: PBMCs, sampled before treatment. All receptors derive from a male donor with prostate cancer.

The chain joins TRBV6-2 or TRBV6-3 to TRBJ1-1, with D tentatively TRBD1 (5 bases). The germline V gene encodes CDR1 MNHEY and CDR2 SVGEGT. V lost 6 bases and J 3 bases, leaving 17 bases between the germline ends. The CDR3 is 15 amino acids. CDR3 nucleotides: TGTGCCAGCAGCATTACCGGGACGGAAGACACTGAAGCTTTCTTT. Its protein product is CASSITGTEDTEAFF.

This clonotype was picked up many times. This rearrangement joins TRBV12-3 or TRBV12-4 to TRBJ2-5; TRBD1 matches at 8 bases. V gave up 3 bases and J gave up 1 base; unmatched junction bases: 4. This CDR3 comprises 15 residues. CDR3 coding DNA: TGTGCCAGCAGTTTCTTACAGGGGGGCCAAGAGACCCAGTACTTC. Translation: CASSFLQGGQETQYF.

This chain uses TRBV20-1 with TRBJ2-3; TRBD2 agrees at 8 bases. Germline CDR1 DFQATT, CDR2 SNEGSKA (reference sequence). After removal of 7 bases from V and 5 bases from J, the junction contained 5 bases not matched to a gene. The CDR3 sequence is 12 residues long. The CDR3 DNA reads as TGCAGTGTAAGCGGGAGTAAAGATACGCAGTATTTT. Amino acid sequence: CSVSGSKDTQYF.

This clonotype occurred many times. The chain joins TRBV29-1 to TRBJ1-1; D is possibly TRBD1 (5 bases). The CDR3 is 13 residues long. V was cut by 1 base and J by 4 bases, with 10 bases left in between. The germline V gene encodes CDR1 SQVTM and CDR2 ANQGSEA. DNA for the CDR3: TGCAGCGTTGAAGGCTGGGGGGGCACTGAAGCTTTCTTT. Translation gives CSVEGWGGTEAFF.

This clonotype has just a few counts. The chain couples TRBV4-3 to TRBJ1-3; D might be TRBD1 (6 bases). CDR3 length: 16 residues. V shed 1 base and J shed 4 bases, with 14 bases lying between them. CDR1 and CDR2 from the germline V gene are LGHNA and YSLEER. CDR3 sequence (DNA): TGCGCCAGCAGCCAAGCGTTTCTAGGACAGGGAAACACCATATATTTT. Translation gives CASSQAFLGQGNTIYF.

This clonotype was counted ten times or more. The CDR3 DNA sequence: TGTGCCAGCAGTTACATGGTGAACACTGAAGCTTTCTTT. This encodes CASSYMVNTEAFF. The rearrangement joins TRBV6-2 or TRBV6-3 to TRBJ1-1; D gene uncertain. Trimming cost V 2 bases and J 0 bases, with 4 bases left between them. Germline assignment: CDR1 MNHEY and CDR2 SVGEGT. The CDR3 is 13 amino acids.

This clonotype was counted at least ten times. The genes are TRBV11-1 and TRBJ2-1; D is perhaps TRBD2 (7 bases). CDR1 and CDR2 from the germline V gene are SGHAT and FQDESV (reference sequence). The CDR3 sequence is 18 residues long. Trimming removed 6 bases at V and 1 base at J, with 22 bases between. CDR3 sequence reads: CASRGGGSGVGSYNEQFF. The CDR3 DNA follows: TGTGCCAGCAGGGGAGGGGGTAGCGGAGTGGGGTCCTACAATGAGCAGTTCTTC.

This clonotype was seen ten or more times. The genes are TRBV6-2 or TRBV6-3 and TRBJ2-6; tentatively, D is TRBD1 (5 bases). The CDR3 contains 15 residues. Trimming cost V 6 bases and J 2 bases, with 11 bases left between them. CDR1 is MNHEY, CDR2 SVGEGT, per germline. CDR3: CASRIQVTGANVLTF. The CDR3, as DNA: TGTGCCAGCAGAATACAGGTGACTGGGGCCAACGTCCTGACTTTC.

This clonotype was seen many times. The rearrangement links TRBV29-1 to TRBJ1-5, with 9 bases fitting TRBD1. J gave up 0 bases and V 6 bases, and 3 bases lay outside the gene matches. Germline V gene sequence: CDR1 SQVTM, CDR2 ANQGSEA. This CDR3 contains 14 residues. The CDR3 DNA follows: TGCAGCGTCGGGACAGGGATTAGCAATCAGCCCCAGCATTTT. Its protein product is CSVGTGISNQPQHF. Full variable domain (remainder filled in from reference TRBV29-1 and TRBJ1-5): SAVISQKPSRDICQRGTSLTIQCQVDSQVTMMFWYRQQPGQSLTLIATANQGSEATYESGFVIDKFPISRPNLTFSTLTVSNMSPEDSSIYLCSVGTGISNQPQHFGDGTRLSIL.

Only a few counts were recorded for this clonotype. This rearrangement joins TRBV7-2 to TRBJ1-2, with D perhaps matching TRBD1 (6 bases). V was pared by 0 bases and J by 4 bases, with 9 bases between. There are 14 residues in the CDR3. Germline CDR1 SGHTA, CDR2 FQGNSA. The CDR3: CASSLARTVYGYTF. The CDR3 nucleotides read TGTGCCAGCAGCTTAGCGCGGACAGTCTATGGCTACACCTTC.

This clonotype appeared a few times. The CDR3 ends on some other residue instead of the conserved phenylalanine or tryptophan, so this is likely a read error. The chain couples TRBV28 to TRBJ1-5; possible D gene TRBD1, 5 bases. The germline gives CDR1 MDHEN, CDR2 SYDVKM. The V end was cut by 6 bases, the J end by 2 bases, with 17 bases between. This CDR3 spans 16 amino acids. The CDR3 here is CASSSGRGVGNQPQHL. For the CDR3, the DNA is TGTGCCAGCAGCTCCGGTAGAGGGGTGGGCAATCAGCCCCAGCATTTA.

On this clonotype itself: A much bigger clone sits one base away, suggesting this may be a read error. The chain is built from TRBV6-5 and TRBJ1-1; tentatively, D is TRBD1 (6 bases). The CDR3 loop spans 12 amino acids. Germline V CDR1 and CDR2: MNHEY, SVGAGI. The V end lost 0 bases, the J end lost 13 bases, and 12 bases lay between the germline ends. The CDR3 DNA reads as TGTGCCAGCAGTTACTCCGGGGGGCATTTTTTCTTT. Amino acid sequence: CASSYSGGHFFF.

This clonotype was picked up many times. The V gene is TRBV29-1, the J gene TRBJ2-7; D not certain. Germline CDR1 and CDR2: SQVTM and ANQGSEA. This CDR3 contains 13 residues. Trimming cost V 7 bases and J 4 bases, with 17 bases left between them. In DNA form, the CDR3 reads TGCAGCGCCGCGTCTAGGGCCCGGTACGAGCAGTACTTC. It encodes CSAASRARYEQYF.

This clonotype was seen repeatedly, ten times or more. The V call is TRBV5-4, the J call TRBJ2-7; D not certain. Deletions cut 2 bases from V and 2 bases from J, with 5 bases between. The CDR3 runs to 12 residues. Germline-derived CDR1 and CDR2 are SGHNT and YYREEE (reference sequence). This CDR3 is CASSFYTYEQYF. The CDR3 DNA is TGTGCCAGCAGCTTTTACACCTACGAGCAGTACTTC.

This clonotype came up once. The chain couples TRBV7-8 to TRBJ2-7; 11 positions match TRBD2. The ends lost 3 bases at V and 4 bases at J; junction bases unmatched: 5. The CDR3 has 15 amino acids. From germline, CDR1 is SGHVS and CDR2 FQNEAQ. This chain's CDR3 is CASSFTLAGEYEQYF. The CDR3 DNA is TGTGCCAGCAGCTTTACACTAGCGGGAGAGTACGAGCAGTACTTC.

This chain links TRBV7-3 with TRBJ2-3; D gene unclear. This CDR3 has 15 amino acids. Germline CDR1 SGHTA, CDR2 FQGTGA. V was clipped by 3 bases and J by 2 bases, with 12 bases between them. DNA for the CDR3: TGTGCCAGCAGCTTCCGAGGAATCCACACAGATACGCAGTATTTT. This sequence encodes CASSFRGIHTDTQYF.

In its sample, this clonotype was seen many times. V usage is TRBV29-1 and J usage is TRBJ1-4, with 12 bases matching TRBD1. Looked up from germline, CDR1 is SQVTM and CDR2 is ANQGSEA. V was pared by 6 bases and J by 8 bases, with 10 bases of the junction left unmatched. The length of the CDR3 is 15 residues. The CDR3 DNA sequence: TGCAGCGTAGGGACCGGGACAGGGGGCGGCGAAAAACTGTTTTTT. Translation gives CSVGTGTGGGEKLFF.

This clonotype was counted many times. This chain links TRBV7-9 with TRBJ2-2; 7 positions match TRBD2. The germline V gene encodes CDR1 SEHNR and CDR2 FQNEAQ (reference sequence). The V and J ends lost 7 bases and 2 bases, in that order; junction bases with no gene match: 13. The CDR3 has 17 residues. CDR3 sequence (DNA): TGTGCCAGCATCCAAATACCCAGCGGGATAAACACCGGGGAGCTGTTTTTT. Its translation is CASIQIPSGINTGELFF.

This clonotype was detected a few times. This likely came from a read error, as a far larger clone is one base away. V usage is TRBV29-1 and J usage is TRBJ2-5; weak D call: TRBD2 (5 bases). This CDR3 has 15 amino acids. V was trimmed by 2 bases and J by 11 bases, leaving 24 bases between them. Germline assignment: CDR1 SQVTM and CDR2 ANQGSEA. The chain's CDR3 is CSVETASALSDEQYF. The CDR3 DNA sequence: TGCAGCGTTGAAACGGCCAGCGCTCTTAGCGATGAGCAGTACTTC.

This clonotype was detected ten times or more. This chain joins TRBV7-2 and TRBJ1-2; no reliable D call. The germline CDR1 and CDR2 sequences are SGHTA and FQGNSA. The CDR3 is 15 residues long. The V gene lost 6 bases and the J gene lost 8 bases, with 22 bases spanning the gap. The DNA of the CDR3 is TGTGCCAGCAGTCGGTTCCCCTCGGACCCTGGGGGCTACACCTTC. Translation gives CASSRFPSDPGGYTF.

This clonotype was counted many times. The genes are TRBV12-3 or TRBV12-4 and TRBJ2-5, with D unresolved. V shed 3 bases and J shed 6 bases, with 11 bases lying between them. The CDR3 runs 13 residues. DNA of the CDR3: TGTGCCAGCAGTTTTGAACGCCAGCAGACCCAGTACTTC. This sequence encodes CASSFERQQTQYF.

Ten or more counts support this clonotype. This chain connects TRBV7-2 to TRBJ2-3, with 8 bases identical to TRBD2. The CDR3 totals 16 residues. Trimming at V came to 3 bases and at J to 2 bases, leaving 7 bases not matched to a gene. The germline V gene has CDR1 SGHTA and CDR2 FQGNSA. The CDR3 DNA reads TGTGCCAGCAGCTTGGGAGCGGGAGAGATCACAGATACGCAGTATTTT. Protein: CASSLGAGEITDTQYF.

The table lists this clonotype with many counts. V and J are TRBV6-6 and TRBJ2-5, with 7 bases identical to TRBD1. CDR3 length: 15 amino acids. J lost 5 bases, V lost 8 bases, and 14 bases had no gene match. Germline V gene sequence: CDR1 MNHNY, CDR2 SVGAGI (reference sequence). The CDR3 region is CASGFPGTEGETQYF. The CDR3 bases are TGTGCCAGCGGGTTTCCCGGGACAGAAGGGGAGACCCAGTACTTC.

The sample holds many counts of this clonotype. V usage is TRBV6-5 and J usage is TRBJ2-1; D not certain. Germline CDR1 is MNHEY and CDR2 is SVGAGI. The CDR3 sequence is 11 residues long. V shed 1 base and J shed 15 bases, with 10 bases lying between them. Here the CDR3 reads CASSYLSSWFF. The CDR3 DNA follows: TGTGCCAGCAGTTACTTGTCTAGTTGGTTCTTC.

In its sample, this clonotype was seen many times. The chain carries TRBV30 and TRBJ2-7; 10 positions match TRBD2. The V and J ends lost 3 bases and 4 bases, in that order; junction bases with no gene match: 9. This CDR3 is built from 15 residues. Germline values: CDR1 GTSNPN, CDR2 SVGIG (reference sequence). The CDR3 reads CAWSGNLLAGYEQYF. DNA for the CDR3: TGTGCCTGGAGCGGCAACCTACTAGCGGGATACGAGCAGTACTTC.